The 25 T cell receptor beta chains in this list originate from one sample, sequenced in a study of blood T cell repertoires in COVID-19. Only in-frame clones appear in the TCRdb table, and some are missing; sequencing was by immunoSEQ multiplex PCR. The sample carries approximately 100,000 clones, roughly 86% recorded once. Sequencing used peripheral blood. These receptors originate from a woman aged 25 to 45 with acute or convalescent COVID-19.

As DNA, the CDR3 is TGTGCCAGCAGTGGGGACAGGGAAAGGTCCTACGAGCAGTACTTC. As protein: CASSGDRERSYEQYF. The V and J genes are TRBV2 and TRBJ2-7; 9 bases are shared with TRBD1. Germline trimming cut 4 bases from V and 1 base from J; bases unmatched to any gene: 5. Germline V gives CDR1 SNHLY, CDR2 FYNNEI. This CDR3 spans 15 amino acids.

CDR3 nucleotide sequence: TGTGCCAGCAGTCGCACTCCTTCCGAGACCCAGTACTTC. This gives the protein CASSRTPSETQYF. The chain recombines TRBV6-5 with TRBJ2-5; D not certain. This CDR3 has 13 residues. Trimming shortened V by 5 bases and J by 5 bases, and 12 bases separated the two germline ends. Germline loops: CDR1 MNHEY, CDR2 SVGAGI.

In this sample, this clone turned up once. V and J are TRBV30 and TRBJ2-3; 12 nucleotides agree with TRBD1. The V segment lost 2 bases and the J segment 7 bases; nucleotides outside the gene matches: 4. Per the germline V gene, CDR1 is GTSNPN and CDR2 is SVGIG (reference sequence). The CDR3 is made up of 14 amino acids. Written as DNA, the CDR3 is TGTGCCTGGAGTAGGGACAGGGGGCTATATACGCAGTATTTT. It yields the protein CAWSRDRGLYTQYF.

The rearrangement joins TRBV27 to TRBJ2-4, with a possible D match to TRBD2 (6 bases). This CDR3 has 17 amino acids. The V gene's germline CDR1 is MNHEY and CDR2 SMNVEV (reference sequence). Trimming removed 0 bases from V and 3 bases from J, with 15 bases in between. In DNA form, the CDR3 reads TGTGCCAGCAGTTTATCCACCCCTCAGGGAGGCAAAAACATTCAGTACTTC. This encodes CASSLSTPQGGKNIQYF.

The chain recombines TRBV5-1 with TRBJ1-1; D possibly corresponds to TRBD1 (5 bases). The V end lost 3 bases, the J end lost 13 bases, and 28 bases lay between the germline ends. CDR1 and CDR2 (germline): SGHRS, YFSETQ. This CDR3 contains 16 residues. The CDR3 spells CASSSPQGIQSEEVFF. DNA of the CDR3: TGCGCCAGCAGCTCACCCCAGGGCATCCAATCGGAAGAGGTTTTCTTT.

V is TRBV30 and J is TRBJ1-6; 10 bases agree with TRBD1. There are 13 residues in the CDR3. V lost 3 bases, J lost 8 bases, and 1 base stayed unmatched. Germline V gene lookup returns CDR1 GTSNPN and CDR2 SVGIG (reference sequence). The CDR3: CAWSGTGDSPLHF. DNA of the CDR3: TGTGCCTGGAGCGGGACAGGGGATTCACCCCTCCACTTT.

V is TRBV19 and J is TRBJ2-7, with 9 positions matching TRBD1. J lost 4 bases, V lost 8 bases, and 3 bases had no gene match. Germline CDR1 reads LNHDA; CDR2 reads SQIVND (reference sequence). The CDR3 has 12 residues. The CDR3 region is CASGGQGYEQYF. The CDR3 DNA reads as TGTGCCAGTGGCGGACAGGGGTACGAGCAGTACTTC.

The chain links TRBV13 to TRBJ2-1, with 13 bases lining up with TRBD2. Germline V gives CDR1 PRHDT, CDR2 FYEKMQ (reference sequence). V shed 5 bases and J 10 bases; nucleotides not matched to a gene: 8. The CDR3 extends over 15 amino acids. Here the CDR3 reads CASSPRLAGGQEQFF. The CDR3 coding sequence is TGTGCCAGCAGCCCTCGACTAGCGGGGGGTCAAGAGCAGTTCTTC.

The rearrangement uses TRBV6-1 and TRBJ2-7; TRBD2 is a possible D gene (5 bases). The CDR3 spans 14 residues. The germline CDR1 and CDR2 sequences are MNHNS and SASEGT. V lost 1 base and J lost 2, with 9 bases in between. In nucleotides, the CDR3 is TGTGCCAGCAGTGAAGAGGTCGGGGCCTACGAGCAGTACTTC. It is translated as CASSEEVGAYEQYF.

The rearrangement joins TRBV23-1 to TRBJ2-7, with 9 bases identical to TRBD1. TRBV23-1 is reported as an ORF; its role is uncertain. This CDR3 comprises 16 residues. V trimming: 8 bases; J trimming: 6 bases; junction bases outside the gene matches: 17. The CDR3 bases are TGCGCCAGCGTTACGGGGACAGGGTACCGTCAAGGCGAGCAGTACTTC. Amino acid sequence: CASVTGTGYRQGEQYF.

This clone was detected only a few times. The V call is TRBV5-4, the J call TRBJ1-2; D may be TRBD1 (6 bases). There are 16 residues in the CDR3. Germline V gives CDR1 SGHNT, CDR2 YYREEE (reference sequence). The ends were cut back, 0 bases at V and 2 bases at J, with 14 bases in the middle. In DNA form, the CDR3 reads TGTGCCAGCAGCTTGGAAGGGGCCAGGGGAAACTATGGCTACACCTTC. This codes for CASSLEGARGNYGYTF.

A few counts support this clone. The chain has TRBV10-3 and TRBJ2-1; 9 nucleotides align to TRBD1. Germline CDR1 is ENHRY and CDR2 is SYGVKD. The CDR3 sequence is 13 residues long. Trimming at V came to 6 bases and at J to 4 bases, leaving 1 base not matched to a gene. Here the CDR3 reads CAIRDRGYNEQFF. The DNA for the CDR3 is TGTGCCATCAGGGACAGGGGTTACAATGAGCAGTTCTTC.

This chain uses TRBV5-8 with TRBJ2-7; D is perhaps TRBD1 (5 bases). The CDR3 is 14 residues long. CDR1 and CDR2 from the germline V gene are SGHTS and YDEGEE. V was clipped by 0 bases and J by 4 bases, with 11 bases between them. CDR3 DNA: TGTGCCAGCAGCTTGGTAGGGGCAGAGTACGAGCAGTACTTC. This translates into CASSLVGAEYEQYF.

This sequence joins TRBV2 and TRBJ2-5; 11 bases fit TRBD1. V trimming: 11 bases; J trimming: 7 bases; junction bases outside the gene matches: 3. The CDR3 loop spans 11 amino acids. Germline V gene data show CDR1 as SNHLY and CDR2 as FYNNEI. CDR3: CAGQGARTQYF. In DNA form, the CDR3 reads TGTGCCGGACAGGGGGCGAGGACCCAGTACTTC.

The rearrangement joins TRBV19 to TRBJ2-6; possible D gene TRBD1, 5 bases. This CDR3 is built from 16 residues. Looked up from germline, CDR1 is LNHDA and CDR2 is SQIVND (reference sequence). Trimming pared 4 bases from V and 0 bases from J, leaving 10 bases between. CDR3 bases: TGTGCCAGTAGTAACCAGGGTGCCTCTGGGGCCAACGTCCTGACTTTC. This sequence encodes CASSNQGASGANVLTF.

The J gene is TRBJ2-7, the V gene TRBV11-2; TRBD2 agrees at 10 bases. CDR3 length: 15 amino acids. Trimming at V came to 4 bases and at J to 0 bases, leaving 3 bases not matched to a gene. Germline loops: CDR1 SGHAT, CDR2 FQNNGV. The CDR3 protein is CASSYSGGSSYEQYF. CDR3 bases: TGTGCCAGCAGCTATAGCGGGGGGAGCTCCTACGAGCAGTACTTC.

This clone was detected a few times. The chain employs TRBV6-5 and TRBJ1-3; TRBD1 is a possible D gene (5 bases). Per the germline V gene, CDR1 is MNHEY and CDR2 is SVGAGI. Trimming left V 4 bases short and J 0 bases short, with 10 bases between. The CDR3 has 15 amino acids. CDR3 loop: CASSSQGGSGNTIYF. CDR3 coding DNA: TGTGCCAGCAGTTCTCAGGGTGGCTCTGGAAACACCATATATTTT.

The genes are TRBV5-1 and TRBJ2-7; a possible D gene is TRBD1 (6 bases). With 2 bases removed from V and 3 bases from J, the gap between germline ends came to 12 bases. The CDR3 covers 14 residues. Per germline, CDR1 SGHRS and CDR2 YFSETQ. The CDR3 reads CASSLGGALYEQYF. CDR3 bases: TGCGCCAGCAGCTTAGGGGGTGCGCTCTACGAGCAGTACTTC.

The V and J genes are TRBV5-1 and TRBJ1-3; D unclear. The CDR3 has 14 residues. Germline V gene data show CDR1 as SGHRS and CDR2 as YFSETQ. Trimming shortened V by 0 bases and J by 0 bases, and 4 bases separated the two germline ends. CDR3 protein: CASSLGYSGNTIYF. The CDR3 nucleotides are TGCGCCAGCAGCTTGGGTTACTCTGGAAACACCATATATTTT. Full variable domain (missing parts from reference TRBV5-1 and TRBJ1-3): KAGVTQTPRYLIKTRGQQVTLSCSPISGHRSVSWYQQTPGQGLQFLFEYFSETQRNKGNFPGRFSGRQFSNSRSEMNVSTLELGDSALYLCASSLGYSGNTIYFGEGSWLTVV.

The V gene is TRBV2, the J gene TRBJ1-5; TRBD1 matches at 8 bases. The J segment lost 1 base and the V segment lost 7 bases, leaving 12 bases of the junction unmatched. Germline V gene sequence: CDR1 SNHLY, CDR2 FYNNEI. This CDR3 has 17 residues. CDR3 sequence (DNA): TGTGCCAGCACCGACCAGGGAGGACAGGGAAGCAATCAGCCCCAGCATTTT. It translates to CASTDQGGQGSNQPQHF.

The chain has TRBV11-2 and TRBJ2-1; D remains ambiguous. Germline CDR1 reads SGHAT; CDR2 reads FQNNGV. This CDR3 spans 12 amino acids. Trimming cost V 3 bases and J 10 bases, with 10 bases left between them. The CDR3 protein is CASSFGLREQFF. CDR3 sequence (DNA): TGTGCCAGCAGCTTTGGTTTGAGAGAGCAGTTCTTC.

The chain couples TRBV6-5 to TRBJ2-2; perhaps TRBD2 as D (5 bases). Per germline, CDR1 MNHEY and CDR2 SVGAGI. The CDR3 loop spans 14 amino acids. V shed 0 bases and J shed 5 bases, with 7 bases lying between them. The CDR3 here is CASSYSRETGELFF. In DNA, the CDR3 is TGTGCCAGCAGTTACTCAAGGGAGACCGGGGAGCTGTTTTTT.

This sequence joins TRBV19 and TRBJ1-1; tentatively, D is TRBD1 (6 bases). Trimming stripped 9 bases from V and 5 bases from J, with 13 bases between. This CDR3 region has 12 residues. Germline V gene lookup returns CDR1 LNHDA and CDR2 SQIVND (reference sequence). The CDR3 DNA is TGTGCCAGACGGACAGTCTGGACTGAAGCTTTCTTT. Its translation is CARRTVWTEAFF. The full variable domain, completed using reference TRBV19 and TRBJ1-1, is DGGITQSPKYLFRKEGQNVTLSCEQNLNHDAMYWYRQDPGQGLRLIYYSQIVNDFQKGDIAEGYSVSREKKESFPLTVTSAQKNPTAFYLCARRTVWTEAFFGQGTRLTVV.

The rearrangement links TRBV30 to TRBJ1-1; D ambiguous. The CDR3 spans 12 residues. Germline V gene sequence: CDR1 GTSNPN, CDR2 SVGIG (reference sequence). The V and J ends lost 2 bases and 5 bases respectively, with 9 bases between them. The CDR3 DNA follows: TGTGCCTGGAGTATCCGGGGAACTGAAGCTTTCTTT. Its translation is CAWSIRGTEAFF.

V usage is TRBV9 and J usage is TRBJ2-7; tentatively, D is TRBD2 (5 bases). CDR3 size: 13 residues. V dropped 1 base and J dropped 4 bases, with 9 bases sitting between them. Germline loops: CDR1 SGDLS, CDR2 YYNGEE. This CDR3 is CASSVRGEYEQYF. Written as DNA, the CDR3 is TGTGCCAGCAGCGTACGGGGAGAATACGAGCAGTACTTC.